Presented here are 13 T cell receptor beta chains from one specimen sequenced in a study of T-cell memory formation after mild COVID-19. Each CDR3 protein gets one entry after TCRdb re-called the 5' RACE reads with MiXCR. The sample includes under 550,000 distinct CDR3 sequences, over 15% of them seen just once. Sequencing was carried out using PBMCs or a T cell subset sorted from them (not recorded which). Receptors were obtained from a man between 18 and 29 years old who had mild COVID-19 (a few samples of this study predate the infection). Cell type and time point are not known.

This clonotype has just a few counts. The rearrangement links TRBV19 to TRBJ1-5; TRBD1 is a possible D gene (6 bases). V lost 1 base to trimming and J lost 2 bases, with 9 bases between them. Germline-derived CDR1 and CDR2 are LNHDA and SQIVND (reference sequence). The CDR3 covers 15 residues. CDR3 amino acids: CASSIAGARNQPQHF. In DNA form, the CDR3 reads TGTGCCAGTAGTATAGCAGGGGCACGCAATCAGCCCCAGCATTTT.

The chain combines TRBV11-3 with TRBJ2-1; D possibly matches TRBD1 or TRBD2 (5 bases each). This CDR3 contains 15 residues. Trimming cost V 5 bases and J 5 bases, with 16 bases left between them. Germline assignment: CDR1 SGHNT and CDR2 YENEEA. CDR3 residues: CASSPGDLGDNEQFF. The CDR3 nucleotides read TGTGCCAGCAGCCCCGGGGACCTGGGGGACAATGAGCAGTTCTTC. Supplemented by reference TRBV11-3 and TRBJ2-1, the full variable domain reads EAGVVQSPRYKIIEKKQPVAFWCNPISGHNTLYWYLQNLGQGPELLIRYENEEAVDDSQLPKDRFSAERLKGVDSTLKIQPAELGDSAVYLCASSPGDLGDNEQFFGPGTRLTVL.

This chain connects TRBV6-5 to TRBJ2-7, with D perhaps TRBD1 (7 bases). The CDR3 length is 17 residues. CDR1 MNHEY and CDR2 SVGAGI come from the germline V gene. Trimming removed 6 bases from V and 6 bases from J, with 27 bases in between. For the CDR3, the DNA is TGTGCCAGCAGGCCGTCCGGGGTCAGGGGGGCTCCCGGCGAGCAGTACTTC. Translating gives CASRPSGVRGAPGEQYF.

This clonotype was counted only a few times. The chain recombines TRBV7-6 with TRBJ2-5; D ambiguous. V was trimmed by 1 base and J by 5 bases, leaving 11 bases between them. The length of the CDR3 is 14 residues. Germline V CDR1 and CDR2: SGHVS, FNYEAQ. The CDR3 DNA reads TGTGCCAGCAGCTTAGTTTGGGTCGGGGAGACCCAGTACTTC. This codes for CASSLVWVGETQYF.

V is TRBV27 and J is TRBJ2-7; TRBD1 agrees at 8 bases. The germline gives CDR1 MNHEY, CDR2 SMNVEV (reference sequence). This CDR3 is built from 15 residues. V was pared by 3 bases and J by 4 bases, with 8 bases of the junction left unmatched. DNA of the CDR3: TGTGCCAGCAGTTTGTCGGCAGGGGGCCTTTACGAGCAGTACTTC. This gives the protein CASSLSAGGLYEQYF.

In its sample, this clonotype was seen a few times. This chain connects TRBV5-1 to TRBJ2-7; unclear D gene. The CDR3 contains 13 residues. Trimming removed 4 bases from V and 4 bases from J, with 12 bases in between. From germline, CDR1 is SGHRS and CDR2 YFSETQ. CDR3 residues: CASSGLYGYEQYF. The CDR3 coding sequence is TGCGCCAGCAGCGGCCTGTACGGTTACGAGCAGTACTTC.

This clonotype was seen more than once but under ten times. The V gene is TRBV5-1, the J gene TRBJ2-5, with D perhaps given as TRBD1 or TRBD2 (6 bases each). Germline V gene data show CDR1 as SGHRS and CDR2 as YFSETQ. CDR3 length equals 14 residues. Trimming cost V 6 bases and J 4 bases, with 16 bases left between them. CDR3 sequence reads: CASTLSGASETQYF. CDR3 DNA: TGCGCCAGCACCCTTTCGGGGGCGTCAGAGACCCAGTACTTC.

The rearrangement uses TRBV7-2 and TRBJ2-7; D not resolved. Germline V lookup: CDR1 SGHTA, CDR2 FQGNSA. This CDR3 contains 14 residues. V lost 1 base to trimming and J lost 6 bases, with 13 bases between them. The CDR3 sequence: CASSLEYSVSEQYV. In nucleotides, the CDR3 is TGTGCCAGCAGCTTAGAGTATTCGGTTTCCGAGCAGTACGTC.

This clonotype came up a few times. This rearrangement joins TRBV5-8 to TRBJ2-3, with D perhaps being TRBD1 or TRBD2 (5 bases each). V lost 3 bases, J lost 4 bases, and 12 bases lay in between. CDR3 length equals 14 residues. Germline assignment: CDR1 SGHTS and CDR2 YDEGEE. The CDR3 here is CASSWRGTADTQYF. The CDR3 DNA reads as TGTGCCAGCAGCTGGAGAGGGACCGCAGATACGCAGTATTTT.

The sample holds a few counts of this clonotype. One junction end disagrees with the germline gene, perhaps due to a read error. V and J are TRBV12-5 and TRBJ2-1; 7 positions agree with TRBD2. The length of the CDR3 is 11 residues. From germline, CDR1 is LGHNT and CDR2 FRNRAP. Here the CDR3 reads CASGLGLPQFF. The CDR3 nucleotides read TGTGCTAGTGGGTTGGGACTACCGCAGTTCTTC.

This clonotype was counted between two and nine times. The CDR3 DNA sequence: TGTGCCAGCAGCTTAGTTGTAGCGGTTAGCACAGATACGCAGTATTTT. Its protein product is CASSLVVAVSTDTQYF. V usage is TRBV7-2 and J usage is TRBJ2-3, with D possibly matching TRBD2 (6 bases). The CDR3 is made up of 16 amino acids. Germline lookup yields CDR1 SGHTA and CDR2 FQGNSA. V dropped 1 base and J dropped 0 bases, with 11 bases sitting between them.

A few counts support this clonotype. The chain employs TRBV3-1 and TRBJ2-5; TRBD2 might be the D (6 bases). V lost 5 bases to trimming and J lost 1 base, with 14 bases between them. Germline values: CDR1 LGHDT, CDR2 YNNKEL (reference sequence). CDR3 length: 15 amino acids. The CDR3 bases are TGTGCCAGCAGCGAGGGACGGGGGATCCAAGAGACCCAGTACTTC. It specifies CASSEGRGIQETQYF.

The chain carries TRBV2 and TRBJ2-7, with a tentative D call TRBD1 (5 bases). Germline V gene data show CDR1 as SNHLY and CDR2 as FYNNEI. The CDR3 sequence is 12 residues long. The ends were cut back, 6 bases at V and 2 bases at J, with 8 bases in the middle. CDR3 nucleotides: TGTGCCAGCAGCCCAGGGACCTACGAGCAGTACGTC. It specifies CASSPGTYEQYV.